This entry features one T cell receptor (beta chain) sequence. With 4 bases removed from V and 8 bases from J, the gap between germline ends came to 14 bases. Germline values: CDR1 SNHLY, CDR2 FYNNEI. There are 14 residues in the CDR3. The entry originates in a study of shared clonotypes between healthy human individuals. TCRdb's copy holds only in-frame clones and misses some; the assay was immunoSEQ multiplex PCR. There are about 2.4 million clones in the sample; 93% occur only once, and more than 0.35% lies in the top ten. Sequencing was done on a sample of naive CD4+ T cells from PBMCs. Subset indicated: CD45RA+ positively selected. This clonotype was sampled from a man aged 18 to 35 in good health. Some clones in this sample may be carry-over from other donors' samples. The genes are TRBV2 and TRBJ1-4; D gene uncertain. The CDR3 loop reads CASSVMGRGEKLFF. The CDR3 nucleotides are TGTGCCAGCAGTGTGATGGGGAGAGGGGAAAAACTGTTTTTT.